These T cell receptor beta chains were read from a single sample in a study of cytomegalovirus exposure and HLA in healthy donors. Here immunoSEQ multiplex PCR was the method, and the copy in TCRdb shows in-frame clones only, minus some. The sample includes some 93,000 clones, around a tenth of them seen just once. Sequenced input: PBMCs. All receptors derive from a middle-aged man in good health and CMV-seropositive. CDR3s include the opening cysteine and the closing phenylalanine or tryptophan. The order of the fields is D gene, V gene, clone size, CDR3 length, J gene, CDR3 DNA, CDR3 protein. A D gene is named only where the DNA matches it firmly. Clone size, where shown, is once, few, many, or a class for clones that have expanded.

d_gene: TRBD1
v_gene: TRBV5-1
abundance: few
len: 16
j_gene: TRBJ1-1
CDR3nt: TGCGCCAGCAGCGTACAGGGGGCGCGGGGGAACACTGAAGCTTTCTTT
CDR3aa: CASSVQGARGNTEAFF

d_gene: -
v_gene: TRBV7-9
abundance: few
len: 17
j_gene: TRBJ1-4
CDR3nt: TGTGCCAGCAGCTTAAAAGTAGAAAGAGGGGGAAATGAAAAACTGTTTTTT
CDR3aa: CASSLKVERGGNEKLFF

d_gene: -
v_gene: TRBV6-1
abundance: -
len: 13
j_gene: TRBJ2-7
CDR3nt: TGTGCCAGCAGTGATGGAGGGACCTACGAGCAGTACTTC
CDR3aa: CASSDGGTYEQYF

d_gene: -
v_gene: TRBV27
abundance: -
len: 14
j_gene: TRBJ2-1
CDR3nt: TGTGCCAGCAGTCTTAACAGGGCAGGCAATGAGCAGTTCTTC
CDR3aa: CASSLNRAGNEQFF

d_gene: -
v_gene: TRBV5-4
abundance: -
len: 13
j_gene: TRBJ1-1
CDR3nt: TGTGCCAGCAGGACAGGTATGAACACTGAAGCTTTCTTT
CDR3aa: CASRTGMNTEAFF

d_gene: TRBD1
v_gene: TRBV7-9
abundance: -
len: 15
j_gene: TRBJ2-7
CDR3nt: TGTGCCAGCAGCTCCCCCGGGACAGGGAGCTACGAGCAGTACTTC
CDR3aa: CASSSPGTGSYEQYF

d_gene: TRBD2
v_gene: TRBV30
abundance: few
len: 15
j_gene: TRBJ2-2
CDR3nt: TGTGCCTGGAGGGGACTAGCGGGGAACACCGGGGAGCTGTTTTTT
CDR3aa: CAWRGLAGNTGELFF

d_gene: TRBD1
v_gene: TRBV6-6
abundance: -
len: 15
j_gene: TRBJ2-7
CDR3nt: TGTGCCAGCAGTTCCCCCCGGGACAGGGGCCACGAGCAGTACTTC
CDR3aa: CASSSPRDRGHEQYF

d_gene: -
v_gene: TRBV10-3
abundance: -
len: 14
j_gene: TRBJ2-6
CDR3nt: TGTGCCATCTCCCAGGGGGGTGGGGCCAACGTCCTGACTTTC
CDR3aa: CAISQGGGANVLTF

d_gene: -
v_gene: TRBV7-2
abundance: -
len: 14
j_gene: TRBJ2-2
CDR3nt: TGTGCCAGCAGTTCGCAGGGGCACACCGGGGAGCTGTTTTTT
CDR3aa: CASSSQGHTGELFF

d_gene: TRBD2
v_gene: TRBV6-1
abundance: few
len: 14
j_gene: TRBJ2-5
CDR3nt: TGTGCCAGCAGTGAACGGCGGGGGCAAGAGACCCAGTACTTC
CDR3aa: CASSERRGQETQYF

d_gene: TRBD2
v_gene: TRBV5-1
abundance: -
len: 15
j_gene: TRBJ2-1
CDR3nt: TGCGCCAGCAGCTTGGAGGGAGGGCCGATCGATGAGCAGTTCTTC
CDR3aa: CASSLEGGPIDEQFF

d_gene: -
v_gene: TRBV27
abundance: -
len: 13
j_gene: TRBJ2-3
CDR3nt: TGTGCCAGCAGTTTCAGAAATGGAGATACGCAGTATTTT
CDR3aa: CASSFRNGDTQYF

d_gene: TRBD1
v_gene: TRBV10-3
abundance: few
len: 12
j_gene: TRBJ1-2
CDR3nt: TGTGCCATCAACAGGGGGAACTATGGCTACACCTTC
CDR3aa: CAINRGNYGYTF

d_gene: TRBD1
v_gene: TRBV7-8
abundance: -
len: 17
j_gene: TRBJ1-6
CDR3nt: TGTGCCAGCAGCTTAGGACAGGGGGAAGGCTATAATTCACCCCTCCACTTT
CDR3aa: CASSLGQGEGYNSPLHF

d_gene: -
v_gene: TRBV30
abundance: -
len: 14
j_gene: TRBJ1-5
CDR3nt: TGTGCCTGGAGTGTCGGCGGTCCCAATCAGCCCCAGCATTTT
CDR3aa: CAWSVGGPNQPQHF

d_gene: -
v_gene: TRBV7-9
abundance: few
len: 12
j_gene: TRBJ1-5
CDR3nt: TGTGCCAGCAGCTTAACGGGAGAGCCCCAGCATTTT
CDR3aa: CASSLTGEPQHF

d_gene: TRBD1
v_gene: TRBV5-1
abundance: -
len: 16
j_gene: TRBJ2-3
CDR3nt: TGCGCCAGCAGCTTGGAGTCAGGGGGTTGGACAGATACGCAGTATTTT
CDR3aa: CASSLESGGWTDTQYF

d_gene: TRBD2
v_gene: TRBV11-1
abundance: -
len: 14
j_gene: TRBJ2-7
CDR3nt: TGTGCCAGCAGCTCGGGACTAGCCCTCTACGAGCAGTACTTC
CDR3aa: CASSSGLALYEQYF

d_gene: TRBD1
v_gene: TRBV9
abundance: -
len: 15
j_gene: TRBJ1-1
CDR3nt: TGTGCCAGCAGCGTAGACCAGGGGGCAAACACTGAAGCTTTCTTT
CDR3aa: CASSVDQGANTEAFF

d_gene: TRBD2
v_gene: TRBV7-2
abundance: -
len: 19
j_gene: TRBJ2-3
CDR3nt: TGTGCCAGCAGCTCACACCTAGTAGACGTAGCGGGAAGCACAGATACGCAGTATTTT
CDR3aa: CASSSHLVDVAGSTDTQYF

d_gene: -
v_gene: TRBV6-1
abundance: -
len: 15
j_gene: TRBJ2-7
CDR3nt: TGTGCCAGCAGTGAAGTCGGCAGGGGGGTTTACGAGCAGTACTTC
CDR3aa: CASSEVGRGVYEQYF

d_gene: TRBD1
v_gene: TRBV4-3
abundance: few
len: 20
j_gene: TRBJ2-4
CDR3nt: TGCGCCAGCAGCCAAGAAGTTGCTGGGACGACAGGGCTGGCCAAAAACATTCAGTACTTC
CDR3aa: CASSQEVAGTTGLAKNIQYF